Listed below are T cell receptor beta chains from one sample, sequenced in a study of cytomegalovirus exposure and HLA in healthy donors. Libraries were prepared by immunoSEQ multiplex PCR; TCRdb keeps only in-frame clonotypes and omits some of them. The table records under 150,000 clones, approximately 83% of them present only once. Material: PBMCs. These receptors came from a woman aged 40 to 50 in good health and CMV-seronegative. The CDR3 runs from the conserved cysteine through the conserved F or W. Each record gives: CDR3 protein, CDR3 DNA, D gene, clone size, J gene, V gene. The D gene is left open where the match is weak. A clone size is listed for some rows: how often the clone was seen (once, few, many), or a class if it is expanded.

CDR3 protein: CASSLPRRGPLSGYTF
CDR3 DNA: TGTGCCAGCAGCTTACCTCGGCGGGGGCCCCTATCTGGCTACACCTTC
D gene: .
clone size: .
J gene: TRBJ1-2
V gene: TRBV7-8

CDR3 protein: CASSWSLDRINQPQHF
CDR3 DNA: TGTGCCAGCAGCTGGAGCCTTGACAGGATCAATCAGCCCCAGCATTTT
D gene: .
clone size: .
J gene: TRBJ1-5
V gene: TRBV7-8

CDR3 protein: CASSLGAGRDLRETQYF
CDR3 DNA: TGTGCCAGCAGCTTGGGTGCAGGACGGGATTTACGGGAGACCCAGTACTTC
D gene: .
clone size: .
J gene: TRBJ2-5
V gene: TRBV7-9

CDR3 protein: CASSDSRTGDLSYGYTF
CDR3 DNA: TGTGCCAGCAGTGACTCACGGACAGGGGACTTGTCATATGGCTACACCTTC
D gene: TRBD1
clone size: once
J gene: TRBJ1-2
V gene: TRBV6-4

CDR3 protein: CASSPRGGSNEKLFF
CDR3 DNA: TGTGCCAGCAGCCCCCGGGGAGGATCAAATGAAAAACTGTTTTTT
D gene: .
clone size: .
J gene: TRBJ1-4
V gene: TRBV9

CDR3 protein: CASSLNSGYEQYF
CDR3 DNA: TGTGCCAGCAGTTTAAACTCAGGGTACGAGCAGTACTTC
D gene: .
clone size: few
J gene: TRBJ2-7
V gene: TRBV28

CDR3 protein: CASSLAGTSGANEQFF
CDR3 DNA: TGTGCCAGCAGCCTAGCCGGGACTAGCGGAGCGAATGAGCAGTTCTTC
D gene: TRBD2
clone size: .
J gene: TRBJ2-1
V gene: TRBV7-6

CDR3 protein: CASSPRGTGELFF
CDR3 DNA: TGTGCCAGCAGCCCGCGTGGCACCGGGGAGCTGTTTTTT
D gene: .
clone size: .
J gene: TRBJ2-2
V gene: TRBV7-9

CDR3 protein: CASSIDRASGSPLHF
CDR3 DNA: TGTGCCAGTAGTATAGACAGGGCCAGTGGGTCACCCCTCCACTTT
D gene: .
clone size: .
J gene: TRBJ1-6
V gene: TRBV19

CDR3 protein: CARSSDRGPFYEQYF
CDR3 DNA: TGTGCCAGAAGCTCCGACAGGGGTCCTTTTTACGAGCAGTACTTC
D gene: TRBD1
clone size: few
J gene: TRBJ2-7
V gene: TRBV5-3

CDR3 protein: CATGVIDRAETQYF
CDR3 DNA: TGTGCCACCGGCGTAATTGACAGGGCTGAGACCCAGTACTTC
D gene: TRBD1
clone size: .
J gene: TRBJ2-5
V gene: TRBV6-5

CDR3 protein: CASSFLQTGLGYGYTF
CDR3 DNA: TGTGCCAGCAGTTTCCTCCAGACGGGATTGGGATATGGCTACACCTTC
D gene: .
clone size: once
J gene: TRBJ1-2
V gene: TRBV28

CDR3 protein: CASSPWTSGYEQYF
CDR3 DNA: TGTGCCAGCTCACCTTGGACTAGCGGTTACGAGCAGTACTTC
D gene: TRBD2
clone size: few
J gene: TRBJ2-7
V gene: TRBV18

CDR3 protein: CASSDRVVETQYF
CDR3 DNA: TGTGCCAGCAGTGACAGGGTGGTGGAGACCCAGTACTTC
D gene: .
clone size: .
J gene: TRBJ2-5
V gene: TRBV25-1

CDR3 protein: CASSAPSGSYEQYF
CDR3 DNA: TGTGCCAGCAGCGCCCCTAGCGGATCCTACGAGCAGTACTTC
D gene: TRBD2
clone size: once
J gene: TRBJ2-7
V gene: TRBV7-8

CDR3 protein: CASSTTGGSYNEQFF
CDR3 DNA: TGTGCCAGCAGCACGACAGGGGGCTCCTACAATGAGCAGTTCTTC
D gene: TRBD1
clone size: .
J gene: TRBJ2-1
V gene: TRBV6-6

CDR3 protein: CSVGGRGYGNTIYF
CDR3 DNA: TGCAGCGTTGGGGGCAGGGGGTACGGAAACACCATATATTTT
D gene: TRBD1
clone size: .
J gene: TRBJ1-3
V gene: TRBV29-1

CDR3 protein: CASSANPATGVSNQPQHF
CDR3 DNA: TGTGCCAGCAGCGCAAACCCCGCGACAGGGGTAAGCAATCAGCCCCAGCATTTT
D gene: TRBD1
clone size: .
J gene: TRBJ1-5
V gene: TRBV7-8

CDR3 protein: CASSPPDGGQAYEQYF
CDR3 DNA: TGTGCCAGCAGCCCCCCCGACGGGGGGCAGGCCTACGAGCAGTACTTC
D gene: .
clone size: .
J gene: TRBJ2-7
V gene: TRBV7-9

CDR3 protein: CASWGGLSYEQYF
CDR3 DNA: TGTGCCAGCTGGGGGGGCCTCTCCTACGAGCAGTACTTC
D gene: .
clone size: few
J gene: TRBJ2-7
V gene: TRBV28

CDR3 protein: CAWKTGLSSGNTIYF
CDR3 DNA: TGTGCCTGGAAAACAGGGCTGAGCTCTGGAAACACCATATATTTT
D gene: .
clone size: .
J gene: TRBJ1-3
V gene: TRBV30

CDR3 protein: CASSLVRGVYNEQFF
CDR3 DNA: TGTGCCAGCAGTTTAGTGCGGGGGGTCTACAATGAGCAGTTCTTC
D gene: TRBD2
clone size: .
J gene: TRBJ2-1
V gene: TRBV27

CDR3 protein: CASSPWDSSGNTIYF
CDR3 DNA: TGCGCCAGCAGCCCCTGGGACAGCTCTGGAAACACCATATATTTT
D gene: TRBD1
clone size: .
J gene: TRBJ1-3
V gene: TRBV5-1

CDR3 protein: CASSLAPGQGPYEQYF
CDR3 DNA: TGCGCCAGCAGCTTGGCCCCGGGACAGGGCCCCTACGAGCAGTACTTC
D gene: TRBD1
clone size: .
J gene: TRBJ2-7
V gene: TRBV5-1

CDR3 protein: CASSRDRANYGYTF
CDR3 DNA: TGTGCCAGCAGCCGGGACAGGGCTAACTATGGCTACACCTTC
D gene: TRBD1
clone size: .
J gene: TRBJ1-2
V gene: TRBV6-4

CDR3 protein: CASSMAGFTDTQYF
CDR3 DNA: TGTGCCAGTAGTATGGCAGGGTTCACAGATACGCAGTATTTT
D gene: .
clone size: .
J gene: TRBJ2-3
V gene: TRBV19

CDR3 protein: CASSAGTGFQPQHF
CDR3 DNA: TGTGCCAGCAGTGCCGGGACAGGCTTCCAGCCCCAGCATTTT
D gene: TRBD1
clone size: .
J gene: TRBJ1-5
V gene: TRBV9

CDR3 protein: CASSSTAGKLFF
CDR3 DNA: TGTGCCAGCAGCTCTACAGCGGGGAAACTGTTTTTT
D gene: .
clone size: .
J gene: TRBJ1-4
V gene: TRBV5-6

CDR3 protein: CASSPGTFHEQYF
CDR3 DNA: TGTGCCAGCTCACCCGGGACTTTTCACGAGCAGTACTTC
D gene: .
clone size: .
J gene: TRBJ2-7
V gene: TRBV18

CDR3 protein: CASGLVRTALNTGELFF
CDR3 DNA: TGTGCTAGTGGTTTGGTAAGGACAGCTCTCAACACCGGGGAGCTGTTTTTT
D gene: .
clone size: .
J gene: TRBJ2-2
V gene: TRBV12-5

CDR3 protein: CASRSGSSGILVQETQYF
CDR3 DNA: TGTGCCAGCAGATCCGGATCTAGCGGGATTTTAGTCCAAGAGACCCAGTACTTC
D gene: TRBD2
clone size: .
J gene: TRBJ2-5
V gene: TRBV2

CDR3 protein: CASRGEGTYEQYF
CDR3 DNA: TGCGCCAGCAGGGGGGAGGGAACCTACGAGCAGTACTTC
D gene: TRBD2
clone size: .
J gene: TRBJ2-7
V gene: TRBV5-1

CDR3 protein: CASSINRGSNTGELFF
CDR3 DNA: TGTGCCAGCAGCATAAACAGGGGGTCGAACACCGGGGAGCTGTTTTTT
D gene: TRBD1
clone size: .
J gene: TRBJ2-2
V gene: TRBV5-4

CDR3 protein: CASSSETSGGDEQFF
CDR3 DNA: TGTGCCAGCAGTTCCGAGACTAGCGGGGGGGATGAGCAGTTCTTC
D gene: TRBD2
clone size: .
J gene: TRBJ2-1
V gene: TRBV6-5

CDR3 protein: CASGYSGGAQETQYF
CDR3 DNA: TGCGCCAGCGGATATAGCGGGGGGGCCCAAGAGACCCAGTACTTC
D gene: TRBD2
clone size: .
J gene: TRBJ2-5
V gene: TRBV5-1

CDR3 protein: CASSFDRGRIYGYTF
CDR3 DNA: TGTGCCAGCAGCTTTGACAGGGGGCGGATCTATGGCTACACCTTC
D gene: TRBD1
clone size: .
J gene: TRBJ1-2
V gene: TRBV5-6

CDR3 protein: CASRKTADRTETQYF
CDR3 DNA: TGCGCCAGCAGGAAAACGGCGGACAGGACGGAGACCCAGTACTTC
D gene: TRBD1
clone size: .
J gene: TRBJ2-5
V gene: TRBV5-1

CDR3 protein: CASSLIGGKQYF
CDR3 DNA: TGTGCCAGCAGTTTAATAGGGGGCAAGCAGTACTTC
D gene: TRBD1
clone size: .
J gene: TRBJ2-7
V gene: TRBV28

CDR3 protein: CASSLDRVLTNYGYTF
CDR3 DNA: TGCGCCAGCAGCCTTGACAGGGTGTTGACGAACTATGGCTACACCTTC
D gene: TRBD1
clone size: .
J gene: TRBJ1-2
V gene: TRBV4-1

CDR3 protein: CASSQEEGRNYGYTF
CDR3 DNA: TGTGCCAGCAGCCAAGAGGAGGGCAGGAACTATGGCTACACCTTC
D gene: .
clone size: .
J gene: TRBJ1-2
V gene: TRBV4-2

CDR3 protein: CASEIGQGLFDTQYF
CDR3 DNA: TGCGCCAGCGAGATTGGGCAGGGGTTGTTCGATACGCAGTATTTT
D gene: .
clone size: .
J gene: TRBJ2-3
V gene: TRBV5-1

CDR3 protein: CASSVTLGGTDTQYF
CDR3 DNA: TGTGCCAGCAGTGTTACCCTCGGAGGCACAGATACGCAGTATTTT
D gene: .
clone size: few
J gene: TRBJ2-3
V gene: TRBV6-1

CDR3 protein: CASSDRGDSYNEQFF
CDR3 DNA: TGTGCCAGCAGTGACCGCGGGGACTCCTACAATGAGCAGTTCTTC
D gene: .
clone size: .
J gene: TRBJ2-1
V gene: TRBV6-4

CDR3 protein: CASSLGTGLYEQYF
CDR3 DNA: TGTGCCAGCAGCCTCGGGACAGGGCTCTACGAGCAGTACTTC
D gene: TRBD1
clone size: .
J gene: TRBJ2-7
V gene: TRBV7-2

CDR3 protein: CARPLLVQGINYGYTF
CDR3 DNA: TGTGCCAGACCGTTGCTGGTACAGGGGATTAACTATGGCTACACCTTC
D gene: TRBD1
clone size: once
J gene: TRBJ1-2
V gene: TRBV2

CDR3 protein: CASSPTGSEAFF
CDR3 DNA: TGTGCCAGCAGCCCGACAGGGTCTGAAGCTTTCTTT
D gene: TRBD1
clone size: .
J gene: TRBJ1-1
V gene: TRBV9

CDR3 protein: CSSSIAGGYRDYEQYF
CDR3 DNA: TGTTCCAGCAGCATCGCAGGGGGCTATAGGGACTACGAGCAGTACTTC
D gene: TRBD1
clone size: .
J gene: TRBJ2-7
V gene: TRBV7-9

CDR3 protein: CAWSPDRPTNSYNSPLHF
CDR3 DNA: TGTGCCTGGAGTCCCGACAGACCGACGAACTCCTATAATTCACCCCTCCACTTT
D gene: .
clone size: .
J gene: TRBJ1-6
V gene: TRBV30

CDR3 protein: CASSQVFGSGANVLTF
CDR3 DNA: TGCGCCAGCAGCCAAGTCTTCGGCTCTGGGGCCAACGTCCTGACTTTC
D gene: .
clone size: once
J gene: TRBJ2-6
V gene: TRBV4-1

CDR3 protein: CASSGQGYNEQFF
CDR3 DNA: TGTGCCAGCTCTGGACAGGGATACAATGAGCAGTTCTTC
D gene: TRBD1
clone size: .
J gene: TRBJ2-1
V gene: TRBV2

CDR3 protein: CASSQRGQAINSPLHF
CDR3 DNA: TGCGCCAGCAGCCAGCGAGGGCAGGCAATTAATTCACCCCTCCACTTT
D gene: .
clone size: .
J gene: TRBJ1-6
V gene: TRBV5-1

CDR3 protein: CASYYEKLFF
CDR3 DNA: TGTGCCAGCTATTATGAAAAACTGTTTTTT
D gene: .
clone size: .
J gene: TRBJ1-4
V gene: TRBV2

CDR3 protein: CASSSHSGSNTGELFF
CDR3 DNA: TGTGCCAGCAGTTCCCATTCCGGGTCCAACACCGGGGAGCTGTTTTTT
D gene: .
clone size: .
J gene: TRBJ2-2
V gene: TRBV6-5

CDR3 protein: CATSPRTGELFF
CDR3 DNA: TGTGCCACCTCCCCCCGGACCGGGGAGCTGTTTTTT
D gene: .
clone size: .
J gene: TRBJ2-2
V gene: TRBV27

CDR3 protein: CASSPRVRGDQPQHF
CDR3 DNA: TGTGCCAGCAGTCCAAGGGTTAGGGGCGATCAGCCCCAGCATTTT
D gene: .
clone size: once
J gene: TRBJ1-5
V gene: TRBV27

CDR3 protein: CAISQGYEQYF
CDR3 DNA: TGTGCCATCTCTCAGGGTTACGAGCAGTACTTC
D gene: .
clone size: .
J gene: TRBJ2-7
V gene: TRBV10-3

CDR3 protein: CASSTLPGQSYEQYF
CDR3 DNA: TGTGCCAGCAGCACGCTGCCGGGACAGTCCTACGAGCAGTACTTC
D gene: TRBD1
clone size: .
J gene: TRBJ2-7
V gene: TRBV5-8